The following is a T cell receptor (beta chain) sequence with its context. Which antigen it targets is not known. No base quality information exists; no much larger clone differs at one position. Libraries were prepared through the immunoSEQ multiplex PCR assay. A mixture of 60 forward primers for TCR Vbeta segments and 13 reverse primers for TCR Jbeta segments was used in the multiplex PCR. The CDR3 region of rearranged TCR beta genes was amplified from genomic DNA with a multiplex PCR assay. The amplified TCR beta libraries were sequenced on the Illumina HiSeq System as 87-base-pair reads. In the original analysis: Across the 700 or so repertoires, a later analysis counted tens of millions of unique TCR beta chains, 9 million to 14 million of which were shared by at least two donors. To remove PCR and sequencing errors, raw reads were error-corrected and collapsed into unique sequences using a nearest-neighbor algorithm that merged closely related sequences. V, D and J gene segments were assigned by aligning CDR3 sequences to IMGT reference sequences. For a sequence to be retained, a match of at least six nucleotides was required to both a V gene segment and a J gene segment. Rearrangements were called productive when the CDR3 lacked stop codons and stayed in frame with V and J; all others were non-productive. CDR3 was defined by IMGT convention, running from the second conserved V-encoded cysteine to the conserved J-encoded phenylalanine. In an earlier analysis of around 600 of the donors, sequences lacking an unambiguous match to a single V gene segment were excluded. In an earlier analysis of a few hundred of the donors, V segments were called functional above 56.7% productive rearrangements and were called segregating when the between-donor standard deviation exceeded 5%. A statistical classification framework was built to diagnose cytomegalovirus status from the catalog of TCR beta chain sequences. V and J gene assignment, in a later analysis, came from comparing TCR nucleotide sequences with IMGT/GENE-DB human TR gene sequences. In a later analysis, CDR3 sequences and most-parsimonious VDJ recombination scenarios were assigned using the TCRdist pipeline. In a later analysis, every TCR beta chain was defined by the combination of its CDR3 amino acid sequence and its V-gene family, and reads without a unique V-gene family were dropped. In a later analysis, approximately 640 highly shared, low-generation-probability nucleotide sequences were removed to address suspected cross-contamination and a sequencing artifact. In a later analysis, a clonal expansion index was calculated for each public chain from normalized within-repertoire ranks of inferred template counts. A later analysis computed generation probabilities with a VDJ recombination model fitted to out-of-frame rearrangements, and checked the results against IGoR. In a later analysis, hypergeometric tests were used to score TCR-TCR, TCR-HLA and TCR-CMV co-occurrence, with a repertoire-size bias correction applied to TCR pairs. A later analysis estimated false discovery rates by permuting HLA or CMV assignments 20 times. In a later analysis, co-occurring TCRs were grouped with DBSCAN, and TCRdist sequence similarity was added when clustering was performed within HLA-allele-positive subsets. Repertoires with fewer than 30,000 or more than 120,000 public chains were left out of co-occurrence clustering, as were about 5 repertoires with anomalous nucleotide sharing. TCRdb re-hosts the immuneACCESS table, in-frame sequences only. Its copies lack some clones; in the studies checked, an unresolved V gene accounts for under half of them, and the cause for the rest is not known. V, J and clone size are taken as reported in that table, and D and trimming were inferred from the DNA itself. The sample has some 97,000 clones on record, 79% of them singletons. The biggest ten clones account for more than 3.5% of the sample.

The cohort consisted of hundreds of healthy bone marrow donors. Cohort members were all nominally healthy when sampled, although unrecorded immune exposures were likely present. The donor was CMV seropositive and was included in the group of about 290 seropositive cohort members. A peripheral blood sample was provided by each donor, and peripheral blood mononuclear cells were used for TCR beta sequencing. Genomic DNA extraction from the blood cell samples was performed with the Qiagen DNeasy Blood Extraction Kit. This specimen comes from a study of cytomegalovirus exposure and HLA in healthy donors (TCRdb year 2017). Background for the entire study: According to an earlier analysis of several hundred of the donors, 200 million or so T cells yielded 95 million to 140 million unique TCR beta sequences and 276 Gb of sequence data. Roughly 300 gigabases of sequencing data and roughly 90 million unique TCR sequences were included in an early release covering about 700 HLA-typed donors. Among the roughly 400 genotyped donors, approximately 77% belonged to the genetic ancestry cluster associated with self-reported Caucasian donors. The study aimed to test whether cataloging public T cell receptors could reveal signatures of past pathogen exposure. The study profiled the T cell repertoires of more than 500 subjects by immunosequencing and related them to cytomegalovirus serostatus. Along with the approximately 700-subject first cohort, a separate validation cohort of over a hundred different subjects was used. High-throughput TCR immunosequencing, statistical association of individual TCRs with disease status, and machine learning were combined to predict cytomegalovirus infection status. To study patterns of TCR occurrence, a later analysis re-analyzed previously published TCR beta repertoires from around 660 donors and added high-resolution HLA genotyping. The later analysis used no new phenotypic data to find candidate immune exposures, relying instead on TCR beta sequences and their occurrence across donors. To decide whether each TCR beta V gene segment behaved as functional or pseudogenic, an earlier analysis of over 500 of the donors relied on high-throughput TCR beta sequencing. Donor age, sex, ethnicity and CMV serostatus were collected together with the repertoire data. A later genetic analysis took genome-wide SNP genotypes for about three fifths of the roughly 670 donors and used that subset as a discovery cohort. Every repertoire in the discovery cohort had been generated on one and the same sequencing platform. HLA typing covered class I and class II loci at four-digit resolution. Typing coverage varied by locus: 629-630 donors for A, B, C, DRB1 and DQB1; 522 for DQA1; around 610 for DPA1; approximately 450 for DPB1. Roughly 5 DR-DQ haplotypes were handled as single units for association and clustering, since linkage in the cohort was strong. On average, around 240,000 unique TCR beta nucleotide sequences were sequenced per donor among 300 to 500 genotyped donors of the cohort, with 15% to 20% of those sequences being non-productive.

Points the paper makes about the study in general: Because HLA typing was unavailable for some donors at each locus, only the typed subset was used in association tests. A further reported finding was that TCR beta sequences accurately predicted the HLA-A and HLA-B alleles for most subjects in the first cohort. Linkage disequilibrium might explain the correlated functional status among segregating V segments, but an unknown experimental factor could not be excluded. Presence/absence analyses assumed roughly uniform sequencing depth across donors, an assumption that may not hold. In vitro tests confirmed that a few of the cytomegalovirus-associated TCR beta chains recognize cytomegalovirus antigens. Most TCR sequences were seen in very few donors, while some public TCRs were found in many individuals. A later analysis found that TCR association rates varied across HLA loci, with DRB1 alleles showing the most associated TCRs and HLA-C alleles the fewest. The study listed over 150 TCR beta chains as associated with cytomegalovirus. It was suggested by the authors that the approach could potentially be generalized to other disease states and immunological phenotypes. The earlier analysis of some 560 of the donors excluded fewer than 20 rarely observed V segments, including chromosome 9 orphons, because counts were too low. In a later analysis, HLA-associated TCR beta chains were found to be more clonally expanded and to have lower generation probabilities than equally common non-associated chains. V-gene and J-gene trimming of TCR beta chains was associated with a missense DCLRE1C variant in a later genetic analysis, and the association was replicated in an independent cohort. In a later genetic analysis, fewer N-insertions in productive TCRs were reported among donors in an Asian-associated ancestry cluster than the approximately 710-donor mean. In an earlier analysis of about 540 of the donors, most TCR beta V segments were observed in productive rearrangements about 90% or about 30% of the time, broadly matching IMGT annotations. Assigning TCR associations to individual alleles was difficult when HLA alleles, especially DR and DQ, strongly co-occurred. Most CMV-associated TCR beta chains appeared to be HLA-restricted in a later analysis, and the HLA associations seemed to be driven largely by CMV exposure. A later analysis reported that several top co-occurrence clusters appeared linked to parvovirus B19, influenza, CMV and Epstein-Barr virus. A group of highly shared sequence variants was considered likely to be a technical artifact of the sequencing pipeline. The classifier was reported to diagnose cytomegalovirus status with high specificity and sensitivity in both the original and validation cohorts. Specific HLA alleles were associated with more than 15,000 TCR beta sequences at a false discovery rate of 0.05 in a later analysis. CMV serostatus was the only immune exposure information available for the cohort. This cohort had only TCR beta chains sequenced, and the lack of alpha or paired-chain data limited which features could be detected. Some IMGT-functional V segments, including TRBV6-2 and TRBV6-3, could not be distinguished by the 87-base-pair reads and were therefore excluded.

The junction carries 7 bases between V and J, which are trimmed by 3 bases and 5 bases respectively. CDR1 and CDR2 are read off the germline V gene as KGHSH and LQKENI. The cysteine opens and the phenylalanine closes a CDR3 of 12 amino acids. The sequence is cut down to CDR3 DNA, 36 bases in frame from base 1. The V gene is TRBV18 and the J gene is TRBJ2-5; no D gene can be assigned with confidence. The sequence was obtained from a female donor in good health and CMV-seropositive. Sequencing was performed on PBMCs. CDR3 region: CASSPRLETQYF. The sequence in DNA is TGTGCCAGCTCACCTCGTCTGGAGACCCAGTACTTC. Here the CDR3 is joined to the reference TRBV18 and TRBJ2-5 genes, and the full variable domain is: NAGVMQNPRHLVRRRGQEARLRCSPMKGHSHVYWYRQLPEEGLKFMVYLQKENIIDESGMPKERFSAEFPKEGPSILRIQQVVRGDSAAYFCASSPRLETQYFGPGTRLLVL.